This T cell receptor (beta chain) is drawn from a study of blood T cell repertoires in COVID-19. The wider study: Specimens from acute and convalescent COVID-19 originated in the United States, Italy and Spain.

As processed by the authors: Reference gene primer amplification in the assay estimated nucleated cell counts. Only in-frame clones appear in the TCRdb table, and some are missing; sequencing was by immunoSEQ multiplex PCR. The V and J calls and clone size were taken over from that table, and D and trimming were inferred from the DNA. The sample yields 95,000 or so clones, around 87% seen once. Sequenced: peripheral blood. This sequence was found in a human donor in a cohort sampled during active COVID-19.

DNA for the CDR3: TGTGCCAGCAGTTACTCGATGGGGAGGGCTGAAGCTTTCTTT. This codes for CASSYSMGRAEAFF. The V gene is TRBV6-5, the J gene TRBJ1-1; D remains unclear. From germline, CDR1 is MNHEY and CDR2 SVGAGI. The V end lost 0 bases, the J end lost 6 bases, and 11 bases lay between the germline ends. The CDR3 runs 14 residues.